This TCR beta chain is from a study of T cells expressing NK-cell markers. Across the study: Sorted CD3+CD56-NKG2C+, CD3+CD56+NKG2C- and CD3+CD56+NKG2C+ T cells were the source of the TCR beta repertoires. Seven of the eight sequenced donors were HCMV-seropositive; one was seronegative.

Germline assignment: CDR1 MNHNS and CDR2 SASEGT. CDR3 size: 15 residues. Remarks on this clonotype: Antigen specificity is unknown.

TCRdb reprocessed the 5' RACE reads and reports one entry per CDR3 protein, with no DNA. The sample table sets out 440,000 or so distinct CDR3 sequences. Findings and limits, study-wide: In a handful of donors, dominant clonotypes made up about 28.3-65% of CD3+CD56-NKG2C+ cells.

Sequencing was done on a sample of blood T cells: a sorted CD56 or NKG2C T cell subset, CD4+ or CD8+ T cells, or bulk PBMC T cells (not recorded which). This sequence originates from a woman between 18 and 70 years old in good health. The gene calls are TRBV6-1 and TRBJ2-5; there is no DNA to check the TCRdb D call of TRBD1. The CDR3 is CASSERDRGQETQYF.